This T cell receptor (beta chain) was sequenced for a study of shared clonotypes between healthy human individuals. Turning to the study itself: Each donor's CD8 memory used one plate, CD8 naive two, each CD4 subset three.

Several immunoSEQ 96-well plates shared each subset's DNA, each plate a replicate. Using immunoSEQ multiplex PCR, the repertoire was profiled, and TCRdb retains in-frame clones only, with some absent. This table holds about 1 million clones, 75% found once. Study-level points and caveats: Clonotypes shared by all four donors outscored non-shared clonotypes in generation probability. Sampling covered blood only; tissue repertoires likely differ.

With regard to this clone: Its antigen is currently unknown.

Germline loops: CDR1 MNHEY, CDR2 SVGAGI. With 0 bases removed from V and 4 bases from J, the gap between germline ends came to 11 bases. The CDR3 has 15 residues. The origin of this receptor is a man younger than 30 in good health. Sequencing was done on a sample of memory CD4+ T cells sorted from blood. Indicated subset: CD45RA-negative fraction. The chain is built from TRBV6-5 and TRBJ2-3, with a weak D call TRBD1 (5 bases). The CDR3 region is CASSYSGLHSDTQYF. The CDR3 DNA reads as TGTGCCAGCAGTTACTCGGGGCTTCATTCAGATACGCAGTATTTT.